This T cell receptor (beta chain) originates from a study of blood T cell repertoires in COVID-19. Across the whole study: Some COVID-19 samples were acute and others convalescent; all came from the United States, Italy and Spain. T cells, B-cell-depleted T cells, or PBMCs provided the cDNA or gDNA that served as material.

The germline V and J ends were trimmed by 4 bases and 4 bases, with 13 bases remaining between them. This CDR3 is 14 amino acids long. Germline V gene lookup returns CDR1 MGHRA and CDR2 YSYEKL. As originally analysed: How many nucleated cells were present was estimated from reference gene primer amplification. Profiling relied on immunoSEQ multiplex PCR, and the TCRdb table lists in-frame clones only, not all of them. Clone size and V and J calls were adopted from that table, with D and trimming inferred from the DNA. The sample consists of just over 65,000 clones, just over 85% of them appearing once.

This chain connects TRBV4-1 to TRBJ1-1; D is perhaps TRBD1 (6 bases). The sequenced sample consisted of peripheral blood. The clonotype was recovered from a man aged 30 to 39 with acute or convalescent COVID-19. The DNA for the CDR3 is TGCGCCAGCAGCCCTCGAGGGGGAGCCACTGAAGCTTTCTTT. Translating gives CASSPRGGATEAFF.